The 8 T cell receptor beta chains listed next were all sequenced from one sample in a study of CD8+ T cells in alopecia areata. Sequencing relied on a cDNA template that was reverse transcribed from extracted RNA. Using immunoSEQ multiplex PCR, the repertoire was profiled, and TCRdb retains in-frame clones only, with some absent. The sample includes 160,000 or so clones, more than 45% seen only once; the top ten take roughly a fifth. The source material was CD8+ T cells sorted from blood, sampled at week 0. Source of these receptors: a human donor with alopecia areata.

This clone was found a few times. The chain is built from TRBV11-2 and TRBJ2-7, with D perhaps matching TRBD2 (7 bases). V dropped 4 bases and J dropped 5 bases, with 18 bases sitting between them. This CDR3 contains 15 residues. Germline assignment: CDR1 SGHAT and CDR2 FQNNGV. The DNA of the CDR3 is TGTGCCAGCAGCTACCAGGGGAGGGCGGGCGACGAGCAGTACTTC. Its protein product is CASSYQGRAGDEQYF.

A note on this clone: This specimen includes other DNA sequences encoding the same CDR3. The CDR3 DNA follows: TGTGCCAGCAGTTACGGCCGCGAAGCTTTCTTT. Its protein product is CASSYGREAFF. V usage is TRBV27 and J usage is TRBJ1-1; D call uncertain. The CDR3 extends over 11 amino acids. The ends were cut back, 4 bases at V and 8 bases at J, with 8 bases in the middle. CDR1 MNHEY and CDR2 SMNVEV come from the germline V gene (reference sequence).

The chain uses TRBV13 and TRBJ2-1, with 8 nucleotides matching TRBD2. In germline, CDR1 is PRHDT, CDR2 FYEKMQ (reference sequence). V shed 3 bases and J 5 bases; nucleotides not matched to a gene: 3. This CDR3 contains 14 residues. The CDR3 is CASSLTSANNEQFF. DNA of the CDR3: TGTGCCAGCAGCTTGACTAGCGCCAACAATGAGCAGTTCTTC.

This clone was picked up a small number of times. The chain recombines TRBV5-6 with TRBJ2-3, with 13 bases aligning to TRBD2. The CDR3 contains 18 residues. After removal of 2 bases from V and 1 base from J, the junction contained 7 bases not matched to a gene. Germline V gives CDR1 SGHDT, CDR2 YYEEEE. The CDR3 loop is CASSFSTSGGAGTDTQYF. The CDR3 coding sequence is TGTGCCAGCAGCTTCAGCACTAGCGGGGGGGCCGGCACAGATACGCAGTATTTT.

This chain uses TRBV13 with TRBJ1-2, with D uncertain. V lost 0 bases and J 5 bases, leaving 10 bases between the germline ends. CDR3 length: 14 amino acids. CDR1 and CDR2 from the germline V gene are PRHDT and FYEKMQ (reference sequence). The CDR3 coding sequence is TGTGCCAGCAGCTTAGGCCTAATCGGTTATGGCTACACCTTC. Encoded protein: CASSLGLIGYGYTF.

V gene TRBV27 combines with J gene TRBJ2-7; either TRBD1 or TRBD2 may fit D (5 bases each). From germline, CDR1 is MNHEY and CDR2 SMNVEV (reference sequence). Trimming took 0 bases from V and 4 from J, leaving 16 bases between them. The CDR3 extends over 16 amino acids. This CDR3 is CASSLSLGEYPYEQYF. In nucleotides, the CDR3 is TGTGCCAGCAGTTTATCGCTGGGGGAATACCCTTACGAGCAGTACTTC.

This clone was seen a few times. The chain joins TRBV29-1 to TRBJ1-2, with no clear D. Germline CDR1 reads SQVTM; CDR2 reads ANQGSEA. V lost 2 bases, J lost 4 bases, and 2 bases lay in between. This CDR3 contains 10 residues. For the CDR3, the DNA is TGCAGCGTTGAATCCTATGGCTACACCTTC. It specifies CSVESYGYTF.

This clone was detected only once. The chain couples TRBV15 to TRBJ1-6; D gene unclear. From germline, CDR1 is LNHNV and CDR2 YYDKDF (reference sequence). CDR3 size: 13 residues. The V and J ends lost 3 bases and 8 bases respectively, with 8 bases between them. CDR3 region: CATSRSADSPLHF. The CDR3 nucleotides are TGTGCCACCAGCAGGTCCGCCGATTCACCCCTCCACTTT.